This T cell receptor (beta chain) was obtained from a study of hypomethylating agent response in myelodysplastic syndrome. V gave up 6 bases and J gave up 6 bases; unmatched junction bases: 7. The CDR3 is 14 amino acids. Germline CDR1 is SNHLY and CDR2 is FYNNEI. The protocol was immunoSEQ multiplex PCR, while the TCRdb copy is restricted to in-frame clones and leaves out a portion. The sample lists around 4,400 clones; approximately 80% were seen once. The origin of this receptor is a human donor with myelodysplastic syndrome. The starting material was bone marrow, obtained before or after starting hypomethylating agent treatment for myelodysplastic syndrome (not recorded which). The chain has TRBV2 and TRBJ2-1, with 8 bases matching TRBD2. The CDR3 loop is CASRAGGGLNEQFF. DNA for the CDR3: TGTGCCAGCAGGGCTGGCGGGGGGCTCAATGAGCAGTTCTTC.